The rows below give T cell receptor beta chains drawn from one sample of a study of blood T cells in healthy people across ages. MiXCR was run by TCRdb on the 5' RACE reads, yielding one entry per CDR3 protein. The data contain hundreds of thousands of distinct CDR3 sequences, roughly 64% of them singletons. Sequencing input: blood. The receptors derive from a man between 25 and 39 years old in good health. Each CDR3 is given with its conserved first and last residue. The D gene is left open where the match is weak. Clone size is given for some rows only: seen once, a few or many times, or a class if the clone is expanded.

CDR3 DNA	CDR3 protein	J gene	V gene	clone size	D gene
TGTGCCAGCTGGGAGGGGGCCGGCTATGGCTACACCTTC	CASWEGAGYGYTF	TRBJ1-2	TRBV6-1	NA	TRBD1
TGTGCCAGCAGCTTGAGATTATCACATACCATTTCCTACGAGCAGTACTTC	CASSLRLSHTISYEQYF	TRBJ2-7	TRBV5-6	NA	NA
TGTGCCAGCAGCCAATCCAGGGAGGCCTATGGCTACACCTTC	CASSQSREAYGYTF	TRBJ1-2	TRBV3-1	few	NA
TGCAGTGCTAGAGATGCAGACCGGAGTACCTACGAGCAGTACTTC	CSARDADRSTYEQYF	TRBJ2-7	TRBV20-1	NA	NA
TGTGCCAGCTCACGGACGGGAGGGGCGACTAATGAAAAACTGTTTTTT	CASSRTGGATNEKLFF	TRBJ1-4	TRBV18	NA	NA
TGTGCCAGCAGCTTCGTTCCTGGGAATGAGCAGTTCTTC	CASSFVPGNEQFF	TRBJ2-1	TRBV11-3	NA	NA
TGTGCCAGCAGCCTTAGTGAGTCGGGGGCAATGGGCTCCTACGAGCAGTACTTC	CASSLSESGAMGSYEQYF	TRBJ2-7	TRBV11-2	NA	NA
TGTGCCAGCACCCAAATCGGCAATGAGCAGTTCTTC	CASTQIGNEQFF	TRBJ2-1	TRBV6-1	NA	NA
TGCAGTGCTAGAAAGGGGGTGGGGGCTGAGCAGTTCTTC	CSARKGVGAEQFF	TRBJ2-1	TRBV20-1	few	NA
TGTGCCAGCAGTGAGATTTTCGGGGACAGGCAGTTCTTC	CASSEIFGDRQFF	TRBJ2-1	TRBV6-4	NA	TRBD1
TGTGCCAGCAGTTATCTCCCCCCCCTAGGAGATACGCAGTATTTT	CASSYLPPLGDTQYF	TRBJ2-3	TRBV6-5	once	NA
TGTGCCAGCAGAACAGGGGTTCCCCCCACGGAGCAGTACTTC	CASRTGVPPTEQYF	TRBJ2-7	TRBV6-5	NA	TRBD1
TGCAGTGCTCCAAAAGTCGGACAGGGAGAATCGGCTTTCTTT	CSAPKVGQGESAFF	TRBJ1-1	TRBV20-1	few	TRBD1
TGCAGTGCTAGCGGGTTCGGGACAGGGGGCTTAAATGAGCAGTTCTTC	CSASGFGTGGLNEQFF	TRBJ2-1	TRBV20-1	NA	TRBD1
TGCAGTGCTAGCCTCGACAGGCTTTATCAGCCCCAGCATTTT	CSASLDRLYQPQHF	TRBJ1-5	TRBV20-1	NA	NA
TGTGCCATCGCGCAGGAGGGGGGCTCCTACGAGCAGTACTTC	CAIAQEGGSYEQYF	TRBJ2-7	TRBV10-3	few	NA
TGCGCCAGCAGCACCCGGACTAGCGGGCCTGTCACAGATACGCAGTATTTT	CASSTRTSGPVTDTQYF	TRBJ2-3	TRBV5-1	NA	TRBD2
TGCAGTGCCCCACTAGTGGGGGGTACAGATACGCAGTATTTT	CSAPLVGGTDTQYF	TRBJ2-3	TRBV20-1	once	NA
TGCAGCGTCCGGGGTGGACAGGACTACGAGCAGTACTTC	CSVRGGQDYEQYF	TRBJ2-7	TRBV29-1	NA	TRBD1
TGTGCCAGCAGTTTTAGTATTGCTGGGGCCAACGTCCTGACTTTC	CASSFSIAGANVLTF	TRBJ2-6	TRBV9	NA	NA
TGTGCCAGCAGCCCGACTGCAAATCAGCCCCAGCATTTT	CASSPTANQPQHF	TRBJ1-5	TRBV7-2	NA	NA
TGTGCCATCAGTAGACAGGGGAACACTGAAGCTTTCTTT	CAISRQGNTEAFF	TRBJ1-1	TRBV10-3	NA	TRBD1
TGTGCCAGCAGCCCCCCAGGGGCCGCACTCTACGAGCAGTACTTC	CASSPPGAALYEQYF	TRBJ2-7	TRBV11-2	NA	NA
TGTGCCAGCAGGAGCATAGAGGATACGGTTAGCACAGATACGCAGTATTTT	CASRSIEDTVSTDTQYF	TRBJ2-3	TRBV27	NA	NA
TGTGCCATCAGTGAGCCAGCCAACTACGAGCAGTACTTC	CAISEPANYEQYF	TRBJ2-7	TRBV10-3	NA	NA
TGCAGTGCTGGGGGGGGTGGCTACACCTTC	CSAGGGGYTF	TRBJ1-2	TRBV20-1	medium-sized	NA
TGTGCCACCACTGCGGGTCCTAACTACGAGCAGTACTTC	CATTAGPNYEQYF	TRBJ2-7	TRBV10-3	NA	NA
TGTGCCAGCAGTTACTCTACACCTCTGGACAGCTCGGACGTCGAGCAGTACTTC	CASSYSTPLDSSDVEQYF	TRBJ2-7	TRBV6-5	NA	NA
TGCAGTGCTAGATTTGAAACAGGGGGCAGATCCTACGAGCAGTACTTC	CSARFETGGRSYEQYF	TRBJ2-7	TRBV20-1	once	TRBD1
TGCAGCGTTTCCAGGGGACCCTACGAGCAGTACTTC	CSVSRGPYEQYF	TRBJ2-7	TRBV29-1	NA	NA
TGTGCCAGCAGCCAGACAGGGGTCGAGCAGTACTTC	CASSQTGVEQYF	TRBJ2-7	TRBV12-3/TRBV12-4	NA	TRBD1
TGTGCCAGCAGCGTTGCTGTCGCCGTAGCGGGAGGGCCCGATGAGCAGTTCTTC	CASSVAVAVAGGPDEQFF	TRBJ2-1	TRBV9	NA	TRBD2
TGTGCCAGCAGCCGAGAGTCCGCCTACGAGCAGTACTTC	CASSRESAYEQYF	TRBJ2-7	TRBV4-2	NA	NA
TGCAGTGCTAGGAGAGGCAGGTACAATGAGCAGTTCTTC	CSARRGRYNEQFF	TRBJ2-1	TRBV20-1	NA	NA
TGCGCCAGCAGCCAGGGGTGGGCCTACAATGAGCAGTTCTTC	CASSQGWAYNEQFF	TRBJ2-1	TRBV4-3	NA	NA
TGCGCCAGCAGCGGAACCGGGACAGGGGAGGCTGAGCAGTTCTTC	CASSGTGTGEAEQFF	TRBJ2-1	TRBV5-1	NA	TRBD1
TGTGCCAGCCGAGGGGACCCCAACGGCGGCTACACCTTC	CASRGDPNGGYTF	TRBJ1-2	TRBV12-3/TRBV12-4	NA	NA
TGCAGTGCTCGCCATTCGGGACGAGACATTCAGTACTTC	CSARHSGRDIQYF	TRBJ2-4	TRBV20-1	few	NA
TGTGCCAGCGCAGGACCGAGCTACGAGCAGTACTTC	CASAGPSYEQYF	TRBJ2-7	TRBV2	NA	NA
TGCAGTGCTACCCTCCGGGACGGGAACTATGGCTACACCTTC	CSATLRDGNYGYTF	TRBJ1-2	TRBV20-1	NA	NA
TGTGCCAGCAGTGGAATGGCAGGCTATGGCTACACCTTC	CASSGMAGYGYTF	TRBJ1-2	TRBV6-1	NA	NA
TGCAGTGCTAGAGACCGGGACAGAGAGTTCTTC	CSARDRDREFF	TRBJ2-1	TRBV20-1	few	TRBD1
TGTGCCAGCAGCTCCACCCCAGACTACGAGCAGTACTTC	CASSSTPDYEQYF	TRBJ2-7	TRBV7-9	NA	NA
TGTGCCAGCAGCTCCCTTAAGAATGGGGCGCGCGAGCAGTACTTC	CASSSLKNGAREQYF	TRBJ2-7	TRBV21-1	NA	NA
TGTGCCAGCAGCCAAGGGCGCGGAGGGAGGACTGAAGCTTTCTTT	CASSQGRGGRTEAFF	TRBJ1-1	TRBV4-2	once	NA
TGTGCCAGCAGCTTAGACTACTCTGAGCAGTACTTC	CASSLDYSEQYF	TRBJ2-4	TRBV7-9	few	NA
TGTGCCACCAGCAGTAGCGGGAACCCCCTCGAGCAGTACTTC	CATSSSGNPLEQYF	TRBJ2-7	TRBV15	NA	TRBD2
TGCAGTGCTGCGCAGGGGCAGCACTATGGCTACACCTTC	CSAAQGQHYGYTF	TRBJ1-2	TRBV20-1	few	NA
TGTGCCAGCAGTTTAACCCGGGGCCAGGGGGAGACCCAGTACTTC	CASSLTRGQGETQYF	TRBJ2-5	TRBV28	NA	NA